Here is one T cell receptor (beta chain) with its context. The data originate from a study of blood T cell repertoires in COVID-19. The germline V gene has CDR1 SQVTM and CDR2 ANQGSEA. J lost 0 bases, V lost 6 bases, and 4 bases had no gene match. The CDR3 totals 14 residues. Generated by immunoSEQ multiplex PCR, the TCRdb table keeps only in-frame clones and is missing some. The profile shows roughly 160,000 clones, about four fifths of them singletons. Participants' reported clinical history set cohort assignment. The rearrangement uses TRBV29-1 and TRBJ1-2; the match to TRBD1 covers 10 bases. The sequenced sample consisted of PBMCs or T cells enriched from blood (not recorded which). This clonotype was sampled from an older woman who had recovered from COVID-19. CDR3 in amino acids: CSVRDRGPNYGYTF. The CDR3 DNA is TGCAGCGTCAGAGACAGGGGGCCTAACTATGGCTACACCTTC.